A single sample gave rise to the 19 T cell receptor beta chains below, sequenced in a study of blood T cell repertoires in COVID-19. Sequenced by immunoSEQ multiplex PCR; TCRdb stores in-frame clones only, minus some. Here the sample spans some 200,000 clones, 81% being singletons. The sequencing sample was made of PBMCs or T cells enriched from blood (not recorded which). These receptors originate from a man aged 35-49 years who had recovered from COVID-19.

This clone came up a few times. This sequence joins TRBV9 and TRBJ1-5; D remains unclear. Germline V CDR1 and CDR2: SGDLS, YYNGEE. V was shortened by 0 bases and J by 4 bases, with 11 bases between the two germline ends. CDR3 size: 15 residues. Here the CDR3 reads CASSVAPGMNQPQHF. The CDR3 coding sequence is TGTGCCAGCAGCGTAGCCCCAGGTATGAATCAGCCCCAGCATTTT.

This clone was seen a few times. The chain joins TRBV6-1 to TRBJ1-1; a possible D gene is TRBD1 (5 bases). The CDR3 runs to 14 residues. The ends were cut back, 1 base at V and 7 bases at J, with 13 bases in the middle. Germline V gene sequence: CDR1 MNHNS, CDR2 SASEGT. The CDR3 sequence: CASSEGDSRLEAFF. The CDR3 nucleotides read TGTGCCAGCAGTGAAGGAGACAGCCGACTTGAAGCTTTCTTT.

V gene TRBV10-3 combines with J gene TRBJ1-1; D gene unclear. CDR3 length equals 14 residues. V lost 4 bases, J lost 3 bases, and 12 bases lay in between. Per the germline V gene, CDR1 is ENHRY and CDR2 is SYGVKD. The CDR3 nucleotides are TGTGCCATCAGTGCAACCAACGGGGACACTGAAGCTTTCTTT. It encodes CAISATNGDTEAFF.

The chain joins TRBV5-1 to TRBJ1-4; perhaps TRBD1 as D (6 bases). Trimming pared 4 bases from V and 0 bases from J, leaving 13 bases between. There are 16 residues in the CDR3. Germline loops: CDR1 SGHRS, CDR2 YFSETQ. As DNA, the CDR3 is TGCGCCAGCAGCCGGACAGTAGTTGCAACTAATGAAAAACTGTTTTTT. This sequence encodes CASSRTVVATNEKLFF.

This chain connects TRBV19 to TRBJ2-5, with 7 bases aligning to TRBD1. V lost 5 bases and J lost 3; bases outside the gene matches: 6. The CDR3 totals 14 residues. Germline V gene lookup returns CDR1 LNHDA and CDR2 SQIVND (reference sequence). In nucleotides, the CDR3 is TGTGCCAGTAGTCTGACAGGGTGGAAAGAGACCCAGTACTTC. The encoded protein is CASSLTGWKETQYF.

The chain recombines TRBV18 with TRBJ1-1; TRBD1 is a possible D gene (5 bases). Germline CDR1 is KGHSH and CDR2 is LQKENI. V lost 2 bases and J lost 0, with 13 bases in between. The CDR3 extends over 16 amino acids. The CDR3 nucleotides read TGTGCCAGCTCACCAGCGATCAGGGCGTTGAACACTGAAGCTTTCTTT. Protein sequence: CASSPAIRALNTEAFF.

The chain links TRBV30 to TRBJ2-3; 9 nucleotides line up with TRBD2. The CDR3 length is 15 residues. In germline, CDR1 is GTSNPN, CDR2 SVGIG (reference sequence). The V segment lost 2 bases and the J segment 3 bases; nucleotides outside the gene matches: 6. The CDR3 DNA is TGTGCCTGGAGTCCGGGACTAGCACTGACAGATACGCAGTATTTT. As protein: CAWSPGLALTDTQYF.

The chain links TRBV6-5 to TRBJ2-2; D call uncertain. Trimming cost V 4 bases and J 0 bases, with 3 bases left between them. There are 13 residues in the CDR3. CDR1 is MNHEY and CDR2 is SVGAGI in the germline V gene. CDR3 DNA: TGTGCCAGCAGTTTAGCGAACACCGGGGAGCTGTTTTTT. Its translation: CASSLANTGELFF.

The rearrangement uses TRBV18 and TRBJ2-5, with D tentatively TRBD1 (5 bases). V was clipped by 2 bases and J by 3 bases, with 13 bases between them. The CDR3 runs to 15 residues. CDR1 is KGHSH, CDR2 LQKENI, per germline. DNA of the CDR3: TGTGCCAGCTCACCAGGCAGGGTGGTCGAAGAGACCCAGTACTTC. Its translation: CASSPGRVVEETQYF.

V usage is TRBV11-2 and J usage is TRBJ2-7, with 8 bases lining up with TRBD1. Germline trimming cut 5 bases from V and 2 bases from J; bases unmatched to any gene: 5. The CDR3 sequence is 14 residues long. Germline V CDR1 and CDR2: SGHAT, FQNNGV. The CDR3 spells CASSHGQGPYEQYF. The CDR3, as DNA: TGTGCCAGCAGCCACGGACAGGGCCCCTACGAGCAGTACTTC.

This clone occurred once. The chain couples TRBV6-1 to TRBJ1-2; TRBD1 matches 8 bases. Germline values: CDR1 MNHNS, CDR2 SASEGT. CDR3 length: 16 amino acids. V shed 1 base, J shed 4 bases, and the junction held 8 bases outside the gene matches. The CDR3: CASSEEGQGAVYGYTF. Here the CDR3 DNA reads TGTGCCAGCAGTGAAGAGGGGCAGGGGGCCGTCTATGGCTACACCTTC.

This chain links TRBV11-2 with TRBJ2-7; the match to TRBD2 covers 12 bases. Germline CDR1 reads SGHAT; CDR2 reads FQNNGV. Trimming at V came to 6 bases and at J to 6 bases, leaving 3 bases not matched to a gene. This CDR3 is 13 amino acids long. This CDR3 reads CASRLAGGFEQYF. The CDR3 nucleotides read TGTGCCAGCAGACTAGCGGGAGGATTCGAGCAGTACTTC.

This clone has a handful of counts. V gene TRBV10-1 combines with J gene TRBJ2-2; the D is unclear. Trimming took off 5 bases at V and 3 bases at J, with 10 bases between the two ends. Germline assignment: CDR1 WNHNN and CDR2 SYGVQD (reference sequence). This CDR3 has 14 residues. The CDR3 DNA follows: TGCGCCAGCAGTCCTGAACGGGACACCGGGGAGCTGTTTTTT. This sequence encodes CASSPERDTGELFF.

The table lists this clone with a count of one. This rearrangement joins TRBV27 to TRBJ1-6; D ambiguous. The CDR3 has 19 amino acids. The germline V gene has CDR1 MNHEY and CDR2 SMNVEV (reference sequence). The V end was cut by 0 bases, the J end by 5 bases, with 20 bases between. CDR3 coding DNA: TGTGCCAGCAGTTTATCGAGATGGTCAGGAGGGTCGAATAATTCACCCCTCCACTTT. It encodes CASSLSRWSGGSNNSPLHF.

Concerning this clone itself: The same CDR3 also results from other DNA sequences found in this sample. The chain has TRBV9 and TRBJ2-7, with 7 bases aligning to TRBD1. V lost 5 bases and J lost 3; bases outside the gene matches: 2. The CDR3 has 12 residues. Germline V gene sequence: CDR1 SGDLS, CDR2 YYNGEE. This CDR3 reads CASSGDSYEQYF. Written as DNA, the CDR3 is TGTGCCAGCAGTGGGGACAGCTACGAGCAGTACTTC.

This chain links TRBV5-1 with TRBJ2-3; 8 bases fit TRBD1. V gave up 5 bases and J gave up 2 bases; unmatched junction bases: 7. This CDR3 spans 15 amino acids. Germline-derived CDR1 and CDR2 are SGHRS and YFSETQ. CDR3 nucleotides: TGCGCCAGCAGTCGGGGACAGGCAATCACAGATACGCAGTATTTT. It is translated as CASSRGQAITDTQYF.

The chain links TRBV5-4 to TRBJ1-2; a possible D gene is TRBD1 (5 bases). The V gene lost 4 bases and the J gene lost 0 bases, with 13 bases spanning the gap. The germline gives CDR1 SGHNT, CDR2 YYREEE (reference sequence). The CDR3 contains 15 residues. The CDR3 spells CASSLGGVTNYGYTF. DNA of the CDR3: TGTGCCAGCAGCCTCGGAGGGGTCACTAACTATGGCTACACCTTC.

The chain uses TRBV6-4 and TRBJ2-2; 9 nucleotides align to TRBD2. CDR1 is MRHNA, CDR2 SNTAGT, per germline. CDR3 size: 15 residues. The V gene end was trimmed by 0 bases and the J gene end by 4 bases; junction bases not matched to a gene: 0. As DNA, the CDR3 is TGTGCCAGCAGTGACTCTAGCGGGGGCACCGGGGAGCTGTTTTTT. Translation gives CASSDSSGGTGELFF.

V usage is TRBV14 and J usage is TRBJ1-5; D is uncertain. Germline lookup yields CDR1 SGHDN and CDR2 FVKESK. The CDR3 contains 13 residues. V lost 3 bases and J lost 5, with 8 bases in between. In DNA, the CDR3 is TGTGCCAGCAGCCATGGAGAGCATCAGCCCCAGCATTTT. This gives the protein CASSHGEHQPQHF.